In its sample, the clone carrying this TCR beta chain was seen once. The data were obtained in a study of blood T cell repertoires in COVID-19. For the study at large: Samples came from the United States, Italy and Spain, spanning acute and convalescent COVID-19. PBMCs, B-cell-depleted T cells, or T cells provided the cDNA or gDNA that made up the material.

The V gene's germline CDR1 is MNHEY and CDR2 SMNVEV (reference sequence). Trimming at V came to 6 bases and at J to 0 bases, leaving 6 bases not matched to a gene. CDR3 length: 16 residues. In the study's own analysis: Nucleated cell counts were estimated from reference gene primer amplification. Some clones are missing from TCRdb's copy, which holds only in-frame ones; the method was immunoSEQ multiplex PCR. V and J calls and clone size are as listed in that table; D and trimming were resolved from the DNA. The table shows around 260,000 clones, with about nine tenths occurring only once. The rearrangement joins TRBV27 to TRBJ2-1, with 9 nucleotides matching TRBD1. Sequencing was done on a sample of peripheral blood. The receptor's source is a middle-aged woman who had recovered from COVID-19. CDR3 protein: CASRNRGLGSYNEQFF. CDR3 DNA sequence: TGTGCCAGCAGGAACAGGGGGCTAGGCTCCTACAATGAGCAGTTCTTC.